This T cell receptor beta chain was sequenced for a study of blood T cells in healthy people across ages. The CDR3 length is 15 residues. Trimming cost V 5 bases and J 0 bases, with 11 bases left between them. This clonotype was counted only a few times. A second PCR of roughly 7 to 11 cycles used a sample-barcoded 5' primer and a J-beta primer mix. Using its own MiXCR run on the 5' RACE reads, TCRdb lists one record per CDR3 protein. The sample has hundreds of thousands of distinct CDR3 sequences; 30% to 45% are singletons. The sequencing input was blood. This receptor was obtained from a young man in good health. This sequence joins TRBV12-3 or TRBV12-4 and TRBJ2-1; weak D call: TRBD1 (6 bases). The CDR3 sequence is CASSGQTRSYNEQFF. The CDR3 coding sequence is TGTGCCAGCAGTGGACAGACCCGCTCCTACAATGAGCAGTTCTTC.